The entry below describes one T cell receptor beta chain. This sample was included in a study of control samples from healthy donors and cancer patients. V was clipped by 1 base and J by 6 bases, with 16 bases between them. Germline CDR1 reads LGHNA; CDR2 reads YSLEER. The CDR3 runs 15 residues. Produced via immunoSEQ multiplex PCR; TCRdb's table is partial and in-frame only. The sample lists around 75,000 clones, 85% to 95% occurring once. The chain recombines TRBV4-3 with TRBJ2-7; perhaps TRBD2 as D (7 bases). The clonotype originates from a woman aged 55-70 years in good health. Input material: blood. The CDR3 is CASSQGREGGSEQYF. CDR3 nucleotide sequence: TGCGCCAGCAGCCAAGGCAGGGAGGGGGGAAGCGAGCAGTACTTC.